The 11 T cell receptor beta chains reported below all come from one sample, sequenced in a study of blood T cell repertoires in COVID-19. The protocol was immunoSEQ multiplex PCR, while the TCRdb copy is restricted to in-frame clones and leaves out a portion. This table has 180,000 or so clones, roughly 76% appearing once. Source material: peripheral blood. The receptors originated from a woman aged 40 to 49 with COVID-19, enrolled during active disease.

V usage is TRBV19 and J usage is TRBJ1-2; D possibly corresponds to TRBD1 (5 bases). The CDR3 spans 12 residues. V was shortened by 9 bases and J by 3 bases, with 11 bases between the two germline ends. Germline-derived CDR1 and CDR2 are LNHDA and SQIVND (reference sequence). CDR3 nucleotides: TGTGCCAGCGGGAGGGGCGACTATGGCTACACCTTC. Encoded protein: CASGRGDYGYTF.

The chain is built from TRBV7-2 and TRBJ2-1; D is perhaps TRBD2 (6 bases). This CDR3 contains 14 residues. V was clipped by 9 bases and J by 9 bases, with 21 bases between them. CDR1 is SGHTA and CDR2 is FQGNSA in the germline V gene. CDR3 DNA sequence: TGTGCCAGAGAAGGGACTTTCCAAAGGGGTGAGCAGTTCTTC. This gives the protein CAREGTFQRGEQFF.

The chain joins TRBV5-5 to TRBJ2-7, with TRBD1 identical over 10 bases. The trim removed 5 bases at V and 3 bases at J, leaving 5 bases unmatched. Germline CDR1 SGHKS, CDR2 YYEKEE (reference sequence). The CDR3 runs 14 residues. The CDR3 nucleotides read TGTGCCAGCAGGACCGGGACAGGGGACTACGAGCAGTACTTC. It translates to CASRTGTGDYEQYF.

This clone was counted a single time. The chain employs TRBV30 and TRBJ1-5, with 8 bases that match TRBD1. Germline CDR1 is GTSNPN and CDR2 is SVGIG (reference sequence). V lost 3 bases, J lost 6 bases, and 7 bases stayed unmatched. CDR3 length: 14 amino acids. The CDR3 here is CAWSNRGGGQPQHF. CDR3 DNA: TGTGCCTGGAGCAACAGGGGGGGTGGTCAGCCCCAGCATTTT.

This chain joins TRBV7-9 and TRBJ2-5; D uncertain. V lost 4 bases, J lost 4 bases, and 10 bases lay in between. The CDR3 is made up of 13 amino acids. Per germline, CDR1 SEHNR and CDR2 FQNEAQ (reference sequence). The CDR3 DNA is TGTGCCAGCAGCTCAAGCTTAGCAGAGACCCAGTACTTC. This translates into CASSSSLAETQYF.

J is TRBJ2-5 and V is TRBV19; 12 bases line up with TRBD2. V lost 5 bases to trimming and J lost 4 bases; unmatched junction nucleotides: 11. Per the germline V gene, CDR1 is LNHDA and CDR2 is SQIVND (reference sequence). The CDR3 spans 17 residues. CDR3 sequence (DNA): TGTGCCAGTAGTCCGCGTCTAGCGGGGGGGCGGCGAGAGACCCAGTACTTC. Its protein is CASSPRLAGGRRETQYF.

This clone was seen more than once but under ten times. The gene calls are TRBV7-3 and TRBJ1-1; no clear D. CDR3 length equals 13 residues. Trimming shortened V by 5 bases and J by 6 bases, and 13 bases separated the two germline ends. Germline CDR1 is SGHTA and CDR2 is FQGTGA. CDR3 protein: CASSPDWGAEAFF. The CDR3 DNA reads TGTGCCAGCAGCCCCGATTGGGGAGCTGAAGCTTTCTTT.

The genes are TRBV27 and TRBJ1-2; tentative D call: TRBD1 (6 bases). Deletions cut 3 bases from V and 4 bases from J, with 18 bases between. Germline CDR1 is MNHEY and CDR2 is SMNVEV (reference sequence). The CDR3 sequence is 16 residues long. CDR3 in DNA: TGTGCCAGCAGTTTCCAGCCCGGGGGGGGCGGCTATGGCTACACCTTC. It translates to CASSFQPGGGGYGYTF.

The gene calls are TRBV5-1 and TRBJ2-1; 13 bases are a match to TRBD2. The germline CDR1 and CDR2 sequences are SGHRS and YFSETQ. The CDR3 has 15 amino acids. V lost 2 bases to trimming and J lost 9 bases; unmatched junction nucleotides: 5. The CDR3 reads CASSFGLAGVGEQFF. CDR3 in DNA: TGCGCCAGCAGCTTTGGACTAGCGGGGGTAGGTGAGCAGTTCTTC. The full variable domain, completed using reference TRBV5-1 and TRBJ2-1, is KAGVTQTPRYLIKTRGQQVTLSCSPISGHRSVSWYQQTPGQGLQFLFEYFSETQRNKGNFPGRFSGRQFSNSRSEMNVSTLELGDSALYLCASSFGLAGVGEQFFGPGTRLTVL.

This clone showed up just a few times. Written as DNA, the CDR3 is TGTGCCAGCAGCTGGGAGGGGACAGGGGGCGCCGGAAAACTGTTTTTT. This gives the protein CASSWEGTGGAGKLFF. The chain links TRBV7-9 to TRBJ1-4; TRBD1 agrees at 12 bases. The J segment lost 10 bases and the V segment lost 4 bases, leaving 10 bases of the junction unmatched. CDR3 length: 16 residues. Per germline, CDR1 SEHNR and CDR2 FQNEAQ (reference sequence). The full variable domain, in which reference TRBV7-9 and TRBJ1-4 provide the parts outside the CDR3, is DTGVSQNPRHKITKRGQNVTFRCDPISEHNRLYWYRQTLGQGPEFLTYFQNEAQLEKSRLLSDRFSAERPKGSFSTLEIQRTEQGDSAMYLCASSWEGTGGAGKLFFGSGTQLSVL.

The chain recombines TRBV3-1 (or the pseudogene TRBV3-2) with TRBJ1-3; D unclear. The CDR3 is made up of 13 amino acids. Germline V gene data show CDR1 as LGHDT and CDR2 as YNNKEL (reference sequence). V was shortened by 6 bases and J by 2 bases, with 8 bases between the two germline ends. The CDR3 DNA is TGTGCCAGCAGTGTTAGCACTGGAAACACCATATATTTT. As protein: CASSVSTGNTIYF.